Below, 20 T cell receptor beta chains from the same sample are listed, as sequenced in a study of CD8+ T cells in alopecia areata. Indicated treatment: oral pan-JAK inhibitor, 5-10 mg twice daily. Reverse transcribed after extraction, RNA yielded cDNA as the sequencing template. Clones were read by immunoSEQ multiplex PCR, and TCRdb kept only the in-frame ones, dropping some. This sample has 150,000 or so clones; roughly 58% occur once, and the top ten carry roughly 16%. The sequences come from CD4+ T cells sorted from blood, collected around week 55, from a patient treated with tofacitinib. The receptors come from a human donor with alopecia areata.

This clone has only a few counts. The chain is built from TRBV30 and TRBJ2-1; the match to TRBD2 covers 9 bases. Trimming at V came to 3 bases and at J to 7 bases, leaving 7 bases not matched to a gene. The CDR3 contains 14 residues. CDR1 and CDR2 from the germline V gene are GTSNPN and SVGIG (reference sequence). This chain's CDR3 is CAWSDGTSLNEQFF. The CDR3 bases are TGTGCCTGGAGCGACGGGACTAGCCTAAATGAGCAGTTCTTC.

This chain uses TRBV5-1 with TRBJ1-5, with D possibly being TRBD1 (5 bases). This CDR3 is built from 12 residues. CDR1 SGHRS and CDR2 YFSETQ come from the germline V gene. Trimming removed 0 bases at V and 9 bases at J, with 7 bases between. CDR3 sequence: CASSLDGGPQHF. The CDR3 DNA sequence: TGCGCCAGCAGCTTGGACGGGGGGCCCCAGCATTTT.

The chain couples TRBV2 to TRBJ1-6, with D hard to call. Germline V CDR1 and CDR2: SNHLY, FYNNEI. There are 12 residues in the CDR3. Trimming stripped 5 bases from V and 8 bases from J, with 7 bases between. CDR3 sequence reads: CASSKQYSPLHF. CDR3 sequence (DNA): TGTGCCAGCAGTAAACAATATTCACCCCTCCACTTT.

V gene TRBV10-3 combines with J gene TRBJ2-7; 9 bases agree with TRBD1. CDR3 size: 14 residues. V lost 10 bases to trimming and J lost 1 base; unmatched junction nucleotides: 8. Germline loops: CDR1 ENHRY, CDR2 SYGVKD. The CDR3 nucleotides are TGTGCCACGTCAACGGGACAGGGTTCCTACGAGCAGTACTTC. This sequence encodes CATSTGQGSYEQYF.

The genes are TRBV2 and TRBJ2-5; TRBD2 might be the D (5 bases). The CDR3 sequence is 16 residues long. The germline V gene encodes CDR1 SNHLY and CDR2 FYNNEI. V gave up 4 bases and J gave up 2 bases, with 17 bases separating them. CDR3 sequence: CASSGNPSGLQETQYF. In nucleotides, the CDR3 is TGTGCCAGCAGTGGGAATCCAAGCGGCCTTCAAGAGACCCAGTACTTC.

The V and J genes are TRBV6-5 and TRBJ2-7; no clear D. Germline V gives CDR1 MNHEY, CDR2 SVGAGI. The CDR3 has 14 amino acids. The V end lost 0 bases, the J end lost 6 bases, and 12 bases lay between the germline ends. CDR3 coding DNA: TGTGCCAGCAGTTACTCAGACCTCAAGAGCGAGCAGTACTTC. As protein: CASSYSDLKSEQYF.

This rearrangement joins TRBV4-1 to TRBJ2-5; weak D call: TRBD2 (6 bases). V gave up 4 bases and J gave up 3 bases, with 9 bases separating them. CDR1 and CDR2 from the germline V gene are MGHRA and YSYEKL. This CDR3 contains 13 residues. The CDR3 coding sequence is TGCGCCAGCAGCCTCCGGGGGAAAGAGACCCAGTACTTC. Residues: CASSLRGKETQYF.

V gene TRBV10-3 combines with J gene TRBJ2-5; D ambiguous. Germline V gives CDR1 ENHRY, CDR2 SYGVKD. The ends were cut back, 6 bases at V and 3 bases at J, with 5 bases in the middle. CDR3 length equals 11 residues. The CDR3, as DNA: TGTGCCATCAGCGCAAAAGAGACCCAGTACTTC. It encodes CAISAKETQYF.

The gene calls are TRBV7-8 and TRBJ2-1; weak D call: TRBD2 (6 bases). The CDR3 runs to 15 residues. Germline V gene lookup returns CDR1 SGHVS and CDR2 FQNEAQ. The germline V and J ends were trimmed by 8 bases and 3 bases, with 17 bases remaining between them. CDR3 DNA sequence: TGTGCCAGCGTACTAGCCGACTTTCGCTACAATGAGCAGTTCTTC. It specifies CASVLADFRYNEQFF.

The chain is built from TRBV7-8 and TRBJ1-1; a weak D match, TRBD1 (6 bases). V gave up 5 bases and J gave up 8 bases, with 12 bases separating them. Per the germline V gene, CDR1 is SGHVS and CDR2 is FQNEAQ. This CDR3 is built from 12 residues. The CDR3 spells CASSRGTSEAFF. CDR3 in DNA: TGTGCCAGCAGCAGGGGGACGTCGGAAGCTTTCTTT. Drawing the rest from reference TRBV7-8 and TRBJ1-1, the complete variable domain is GAGVSQSPRYKVAKRGQDVALRCDPISGHVSLFWYQQALGQGPEFLTYFQNEAQLDKSGLPSDRFFAERPEGSVSTLKIQRTQQEDSAVYLCASSRGTSEAFFGQGTRLTVV.

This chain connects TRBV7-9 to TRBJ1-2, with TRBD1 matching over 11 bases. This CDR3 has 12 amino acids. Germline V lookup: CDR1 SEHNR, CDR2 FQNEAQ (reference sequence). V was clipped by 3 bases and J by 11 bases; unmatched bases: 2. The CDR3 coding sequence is TGTGCCAGCAGCTTGGACAGGGGGCGGTACACCTTC. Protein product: CASSLDRGRYTF. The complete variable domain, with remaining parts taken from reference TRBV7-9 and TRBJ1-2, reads DTGVSQNPRHKITKRGQNVTFRCDPISEHNRLYWYRQTLGQGPEFLTYFQNEAQLEKSRLLSDRFSAERPKGSFSTLEIQRTEQGDSAMYLCASSLDRGRYTFGSGTRLTVV.

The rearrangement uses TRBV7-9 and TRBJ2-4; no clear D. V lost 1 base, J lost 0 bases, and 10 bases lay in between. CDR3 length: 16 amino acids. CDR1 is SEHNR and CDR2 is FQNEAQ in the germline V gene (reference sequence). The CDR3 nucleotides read TGTGCCAGCAGCTTAGTCGATGGAAAAGCCAAAAACATTCAGTACTTC. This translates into CASSLVDGKAKNIQYF.

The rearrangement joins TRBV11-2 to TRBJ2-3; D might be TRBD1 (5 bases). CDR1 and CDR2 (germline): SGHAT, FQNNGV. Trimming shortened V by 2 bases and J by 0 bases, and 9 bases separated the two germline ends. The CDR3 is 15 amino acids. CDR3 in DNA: TGTGCCAGCAGCTTAATGCAGGGTAGCACAGATACGCAGTATTTT. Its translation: CASSLMQGSTDTQYF.

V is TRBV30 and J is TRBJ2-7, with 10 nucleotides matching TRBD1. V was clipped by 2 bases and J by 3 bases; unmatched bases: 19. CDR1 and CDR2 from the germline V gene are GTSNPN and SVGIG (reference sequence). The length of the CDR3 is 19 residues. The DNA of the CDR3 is TGTGCCTGGAGTTACCCCCGGGACAGGGGCCCTACTGCGATCTACGAGCAGTACTTC. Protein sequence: CAWSYPRDRGPTAIYEQYF.

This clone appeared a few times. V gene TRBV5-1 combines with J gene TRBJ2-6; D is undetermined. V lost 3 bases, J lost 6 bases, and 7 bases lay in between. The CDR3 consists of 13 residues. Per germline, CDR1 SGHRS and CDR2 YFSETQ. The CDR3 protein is CASSSEAANVLTF. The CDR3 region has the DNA TGCGCCAGCAGCTCCGAGGCGGCCAACGTCCTGACTTTC.

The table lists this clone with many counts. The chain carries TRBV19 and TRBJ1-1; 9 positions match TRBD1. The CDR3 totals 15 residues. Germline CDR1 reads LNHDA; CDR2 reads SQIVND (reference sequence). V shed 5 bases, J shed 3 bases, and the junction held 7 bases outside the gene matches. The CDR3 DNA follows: TGTGCCAGTAGTCCTCTAACAGGGGGCTACACTGAAGCTTTCTTT. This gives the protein CASSPLTGGYTEAFF.

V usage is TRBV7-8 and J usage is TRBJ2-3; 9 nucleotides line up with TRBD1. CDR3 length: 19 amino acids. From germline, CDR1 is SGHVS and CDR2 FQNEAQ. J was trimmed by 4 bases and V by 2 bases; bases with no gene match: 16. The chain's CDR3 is CASSLPGTGYFLGADTQYF. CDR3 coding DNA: TGTGCCAGCAGCTTACCCGGGACAGGGTACTTTCTCGGCGCAGATACGCAGTATTTT.

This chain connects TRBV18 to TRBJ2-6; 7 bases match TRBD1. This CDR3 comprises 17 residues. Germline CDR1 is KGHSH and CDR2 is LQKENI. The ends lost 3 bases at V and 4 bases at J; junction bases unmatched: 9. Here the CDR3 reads CASSPPLQGTGANVLTF. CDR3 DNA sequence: TGTGCCAGCTCACCTCCCCTACAGGGGACGGGGGCCAACGTCCTGACTTTC.

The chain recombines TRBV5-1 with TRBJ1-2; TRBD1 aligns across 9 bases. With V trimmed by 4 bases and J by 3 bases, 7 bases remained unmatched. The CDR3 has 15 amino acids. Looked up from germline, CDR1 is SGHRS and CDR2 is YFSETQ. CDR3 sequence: CASSLGQGMDYGYTF. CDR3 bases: TGCGCCAGCAGCCTAGGACAGGGGATGGACTATGGCTACACCTTC.

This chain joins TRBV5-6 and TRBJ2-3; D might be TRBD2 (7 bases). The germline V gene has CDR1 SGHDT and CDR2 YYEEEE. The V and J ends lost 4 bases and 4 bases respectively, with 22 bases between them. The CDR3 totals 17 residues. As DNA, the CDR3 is TGTGCCAGCAGCCGTCGTCTGGGCGGGGGCTTCGCAGATACGCAGTATTTT. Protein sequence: CASSRRLGGGFADTQYF.